This T cell receptor beta chain was profiled in a study of blood T cell repertoires in COVID-19. Germline loops: CDR1 MDHEN, CDR2 SYDVKM. V trimming: 3 bases; J trimming: 4 bases; junction bases outside the gene matches: 9. CDR3 length: 16 residues. TCRdb keeps only in-frame clones here, not all; method: immunoSEQ multiplex PCR. This table holds over 150,000 clones, roughly 84% found once. The gene calls are TRBV28 and TRBJ1-2, with TRBD1 matching 9 bases. This receptor was obtained from a man younger than 30 with active or convalescent COVID-19. The source material was peripheral blood. DNA for the CDR3: TGTGCCAGCAGTTTCCAGGGGACAGGGATTGTCTATGGCTACACCTTC. Translated: CASSFQGTGIVYGYTF.